This passage covers 8 T cell receptor beta chains from one sample sequenced in a study of T-cell reconstitution after alpha-beta-depleted transplantation in children. Unique molecular identifiers were built into the TCRbeta library. A single record per CDR3 protein comes from TCRdb applying MiXCR to the PCR reads. The sample yields about 500,000 distinct CDR3 sequences, 32% seen once. Sequencing was performed on PBMCs from the stem cell graft donor, taken from the stem cell graft. The receptors here all came from a human donor who donated a stem cell graft to a child with aplastic anemia.

The chain carries TRBV28 and TRBJ2-5; D might be TRBD1 or TRBD2, each matching 5 bases. The CDR3 sequence is 13 residues long. Germline V gene sequence: CDR1 MDHEN, CDR2 SYDVKM. With 4 bases removed from V and 4 bases from J, the gap between germline ends came to 10 bases. DNA of the CDR3: TGTGCCAGCAGTTCCCGGGACGTAGAGACCCAGTACTTC. Translation: CASSSRDVETQYF.

This clonotype occurred many times. This chain uses TRBV20-1 with TRBJ2-1; D ambiguous. The CDR3 runs to 14 residues. Trimming pared 4 bases from V and 0 bases from J, leaving 10 bases between. CDR1 is DFQATT, CDR2 SNEGSKA, per germline (reference sequence). CDR3 sequence (DNA): TGCAGTGCTAAAGTTTGGGGCTCCTACAATGAGCAGTTCTTC. Translation gives CSAKVWGSYNEQFF.

This rearrangement joins TRBV7-9 to TRBJ1-4, with D possibly being TRBD1 (5 bases). The V and J ends lost 1 base and 5 bases respectively, with 8 bases between them. Germline CDR1 and CDR2: SEHNR and FQNEAQ (reference sequence). CDR3 size: 14 residues. CDR3 loop: CASSLETVNEKLFF. DNA of the CDR3: TGTGCCAGCAGCTTAGAGACAGTGAATGAAAAACTGTTTTTT.

There are a few counts of this clonotype. The V gene is TRBV15, the J gene TRBJ1-6; no definite D call. The germline gives CDR1 LNHNV, CDR2 YYDKDF (reference sequence). This CDR3 is 15 amino acids long. V lost 1 base, J lost 8 bases, and 12 bases lay in between. CDR3 sequence: CATSRVGGGDSPLHF. CDR3 nucleotide sequence: TGTGCCACCAGCAGAGTGGGCGGTGGCGATTCACCCCTCCACTTT.

This chain connects TRBV21-1 to TRBJ2-5. TRBV21-1 is annotated as a pseudogene. This CDR3 region has 15 residues. The chain's CDR3 is CASSSKGPPRETQYF. In DNA, the CDR3 is TGTGCCAGCAGCTCGAAGGGTCCGCCCCGAGAGACCCAGTACTTC.

The sample holds a few counts of this clonotype. The chain uses TRBV20-1 and TRBJ1-6, with 9 bases matching TRBD1. This CDR3 is built from 15 residues. V gave up 0 bases and J gave up 7 bases; unmatched junction bases: 4. CDR1 is DFQATT, CDR2 SNEGSKA, per germline (reference sequence). The CDR3: CSARDRGTGNSPLHF. CDR3 sequence (DNA): TGCAGTGCTAGAGATCGAGGGACAGGGAATTCACCCCTCCACTTT.

The chain links TRBV12-3 or TRBV12-4 to TRBJ1-2; 10 positions match TRBD1. CDR3 size: 15 residues. J gave up 7 bases and V 6 bases, and 11 bases lay outside the gene matches. CDR3 nucleotide sequence: TGTGCCAGCAGCCAAGGGACAGGGGATCGTGCTGGCTACACCTTC. Translation: CASSQGTGDRAGYTF.

The rearrangement uses TRBV7-2 and TRBJ2-1; TRBD2 matches 13 bases. This CDR3 is 17 amino acids long. Trimming removed 5 bases from V and 6 bases from J; junction bases left unmatched: 10. Germline V gives CDR1 SGHTA, CDR2 FQGNSA. CDR3 in DNA: TGTGCCAGCAGCACCGGGACTAGCGGGATGGTTGGCAATGAGCAGTTCTTC. Amino acids: CASSTGTSGMVGNEQFF. Combining the CDR3 with reference TRBV7-2 and TRBJ2-1 gives the whole variable domain GAGVSQSPSNKVTEKGKDVELRCDPISGHTALYWYRQSLGQGLEFLIYFQGNSAPDKSGLPSDRFSAERTGGSVSTLTIQRTQQEDSAVYLCASSTGTSGMVGNEQFFGPGTRLTVL.